This TCR beta chain derives from a study of memory CD4+ T cells and cytomegalovirus serostatus. Repertoires were generated with immunoSEQ multiplex PCR, while TCRdb's copy carries only in-frame clones and drops some. The sample shows around 53,000 clones, roughly 80% of them seen only once. Germline CDR1 is SNHLY and CDR2 is FYNNEI. The CDR3 loop spans 14 amino acids. Trimming stripped 2 bases from V and 7 bases from J, with 12 bases between. The sort gate was single viable CD3+CD4+CD8-CD45RO+ cells for memory CD4+ T cells. The receptor was derived from an adult in good health and CMV-seronegative. The V and J genes are TRBV2 and TRBJ1-5, with D tentatively TRBD1 (5 bases). The specimen was memory CD4+ T cells from blood. The CDR3 region is CASSEMGGRQPQHF. CDR3 DNA: TGTGCCAGCAGTGAAATGGGGGGTCGGCAGCCCCAGCATTTT.